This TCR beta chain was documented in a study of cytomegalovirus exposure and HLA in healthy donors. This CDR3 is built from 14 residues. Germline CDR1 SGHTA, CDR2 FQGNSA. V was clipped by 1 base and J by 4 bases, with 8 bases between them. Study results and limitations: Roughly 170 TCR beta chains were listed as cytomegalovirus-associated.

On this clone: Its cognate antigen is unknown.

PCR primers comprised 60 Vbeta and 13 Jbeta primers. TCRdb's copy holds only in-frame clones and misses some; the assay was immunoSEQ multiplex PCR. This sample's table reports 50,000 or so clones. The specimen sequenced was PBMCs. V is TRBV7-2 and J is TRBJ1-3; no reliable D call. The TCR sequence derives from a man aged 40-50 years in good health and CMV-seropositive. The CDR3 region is CASSLERAGNTIYF. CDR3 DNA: TGTGCCAGCAGCTTAGAGAGGGCAGGAAACACCATATATTTT.